Presented here are 12 T cell receptor beta chains from one specimen sequenced in a study of cytomegalovirus exposure and HLA in healthy donors. The PCR was carried out with 60 Vbeta primers and 13 Jbeta primers. The repertoire was sequenced with immunoSEQ multiplex PCR; TCRdb's copy has only in-frame clones and lacks some. The sample has about 110,000 clones; around 69% are singletons. Sample: PBMCs. The receptors were sampled from a young man in good health and CMV-seronegative.

In the case of this clone: One end of the junction varies from germline; a read error may be responsible. CDR3: CSSRLNTEAFF. The CDR3 bases are TGTTCCAGCAGACTAAACACTGAAGCTTTCTTT. The chain couples TRBV7-9 to TRBJ1-1; unclear D gene. CDR3 size: 11 residues. Per germline, CDR1 SEHNR and CDR2 FQNEAQ (reference sequence).

The count of this clone is one. This chain links TRBV9 with TRBJ1-2; D gene ambiguous. V shed 2 bases and J shed 4 bases, with 9 bases lying between them. Looked up from germline, CDR1 is SGDLS and CDR2 is YYNGEE. This CDR3 contains 13 residues. CDR3 DNA: TGTGCCAGCAGCGTTGAGGGTAGCTATGGCTACACCTTC. This codes for CASSVEGSYGYTF.

The CDR3 DNA is TGTGCCAGCTCACCCAACATCGCCTCCTACAATGAGCAGTTCTTC. Its protein is CASSPNIASYNEQFF. The genes are TRBV18 and TRBJ2-1; D ambiguous. This CDR3 contains 15 residues. Trimming took off 3 bases at V and 0 bases at J, with 9 bases between the two ends. In germline, CDR1 is KGHSH, CDR2 LQKENI.

V gene TRBV5-4 combines with J gene TRBJ2-1; 10 nucleotides match TRBD1. V lost 4 bases and J lost 4; bases outside the gene matches: 8. The CDR3 covers 16 residues. The V gene's germline CDR1 is SGHNT and CDR2 YYREEE (reference sequence). CDR3 DNA sequence: TGTGCCAGCAGCAGTTGGACAGGGGGGATATACAATGAGCAGTTCTTC. Translation: CASSSWTGGIYNEQFF.

In this sample, this clone turned up once. The V and J genes are TRBV27 and TRBJ1-2; unclear D gene. CDR1 is MNHEY, CDR2 SMNVEV, per germline (reference sequence). Trimming removed 3 bases at V and 4 bases at J, with 9 bases between. There are 13 residues in the CDR3. Here the CDR3 reads CASSFLGSYGYTF. The CDR3 DNA follows: TGTGCCAGCAGTTTTCTGGGGAGCTATGGCTACACCTTC.

The rearrangement links TRBV28 to TRBJ1-4, with TRBD1 identical over 8 bases. Germline CDR1 reads MDHEN; CDR2 reads SYDVKM. The CDR3 is made up of 14 amino acids. V lost 5 bases and J lost 8; bases outside the gene matches: 7. CDR3 coding DNA: TGTGCCAGCAGTATACAGGGGGTTAGCGAAAAACTGTTTTTT. Translated, it gives CASSIQGVSEKLFF.

The chain couples TRBV5-4 to TRBJ2-7; 7 bases are shared with TRBD2. Germline CDR1 is SGHNT and CDR2 is YYREEE (reference sequence). The CDR3 sequence is 15 residues long. J lost 2 bases, V lost 3 bases, and 8 bases had no gene match. CDR3 amino acids: CASSSLGGVPYEQYF. The CDR3 DNA reads TGTGCCAGCAGCTCCTTGGGGGGGGTACCCTACGAGCAGTACTTC.

This chain joins TRBV6-6 and TRBJ1-2; no firm D call. The V end was cut by 8 bases, the J end by 7 bases, with 14 bases between. The CDR3 has 12 amino acids. CDR1 and CDR2 from the germline V gene are MNHNY and SVGAGI (reference sequence). The CDR3 DNA is TGTGCCAGCTGCGAGGGTTACGGTGGCTACACCTTC. As protein: CASCEGYGGYTF.

This clone appeared a single time. The rearrangement joins TRBV5-1 to TRBJ2-4; 11 bases align to TRBD1. Germline V gene data show CDR1 as SGHRS and CDR2 as YFSETQ. The V segment lost 0 bases and the J segment 4 bases; nucleotides outside the gene matches: 15. The CDR3 sequence is 20 residues long. Written as DNA, the CDR3 is TGCGCCAGCAGCTTGGAAGGACAGGGGGCGCGAATCGGGTCTAAAAACATTCAGTACTTC. This codes for CASSLEGQGARIGSKNIQYF. The variable domain in full, completed from reference TRBV5-1 and TRBJ2-4, reads KAGVTQTPRYLIKTRGQQVTLSCSPISGHRSVSWYQQTPGQGLQFLFEYFSETQRNKGNFPGRFSGRQFSNSRSEMNVSTLELGDSALYLCASSLEGQGARIGSKNIQYFGAGTRLSVL.

V and J are TRBV5-1 and TRBJ1-3; 7 nucleotides agree with TRBD1. The germline V gene has CDR1 SGHRS and CDR2 YFSETQ. The CDR3 contains 15 residues. The J segment lost 10 bases and the V segment lost 6 bases, leaving 16 bases of the junction unmatched. The CDR3: CASTNFGQVGTTIYF. The CDR3, as DNA: TGCGCCAGCACCAACTTCGGACAGGTCGGAACAACCATATATTTT.

The V call is TRBV7-2, the J call TRBJ1-5; 9 nucleotides agree with TRBD1. Per germline, CDR1 SGHTA and CDR2 FQGNSA. J was trimmed by 9 bases and V by 1 base; bases with no gene match: 7. The CDR3 extends over 15 amino acids. CDR3 residues: CASSLVQDRGSPQHF. The CDR3 nucleotides read TGTGCCAGCAGCTTAGTGCAGGACAGGGGTTCGCCCCAGCATTTT.

V and J are TRBV28 and TRBJ1-2; 8 nucleotides agree with TRBD1. CDR1 is MDHEN and CDR2 is SYDVKM in the germline V gene. The junction had 5 bases not matched to a gene; V was cut back by 3 bases and J by 8 bases. CDR3 length: 13 residues. The CDR3 here is CASSLQGARGYTF. The CDR3 DNA reads TGTGCCAGCAGTTTGCAGGGGGCACGCGGCTACACCTTC.